These T cell receptor beta chains were read from a single sample in a study of shared T cell receptors in the human thymus. Produced via immunoSEQ multiplex PCR; TCRdb's table is partial and in-frame only. The sample carries 700,000 or so clones, approximately 85% recorded once. The sample also formed part of further work on human thymus T cells.

The sample comprised thymocytes. The receptors shown here come from a girl less than two years old with a congenital heart defect. The CDR3 runs from the conserved cysteine through the conserved F or W. D genes are given only for firm matches.

V	length	J	D	CDR3
TRBV30	14	TRBJ2-7	TRBD1	CVGQGVWSAYEQYF
TRBV2	14	TRBJ1-2	-	CASSHRLANYGYTF
TRBV27	19	TRBJ2-1	TRBD2	CASSLGASGGSSSYNEQFF
TRBV6-6	15	TRBJ2-7	TRBD1	CASSYRTGELYEQYF
TRBV2	17	TRBJ2-3	TRBD2	CARLREGYPGSTDTQYF
TRBV5-1	16	TRBJ1-5	TRBD1	CASSLGTGGDNQPQHF
TRBV7-2	14	TRBJ2-3	TRBD2	CASSPRGGTDTQYF
TRBV6-1	17	TRBJ2-7	-	CASSASTGSGVSYEQYF
TRBV5-1	16	TRBJ2-3	-	CASSLDPGHITDTQYF
TRBV27	16	TRBJ2-7	TRBD1	CASSLSDRDHSYEQYF
TRBV10-3	17	TRBJ1-1	-	CAISEPRVQGDRTEAFF
TRBV4-2	24	TRBJ1-1	-	CASSHVSLVSGLGRDCAEATEAFF
TRBV5-5	15	TRBJ2-1	-	CASSLRQGMWGEQFF
TRBV6-5	13	TRBJ1-1	-	CASSQTRDGEAFF
TRBV27	15	TRBJ1-2	TRBD1	CASSRTGGSQYGYTF
TRBV14	14	TRBJ1-4	TRBD1	CASSRRQGNEKLFF
TRBV5-1	14	TRBJ2-7	-	CASSLVGSNYEQYF
TRBV7-8	13	TRBJ1-1	-	CASSSTVNTEAFF